This is a list of T cell receptor beta chains from one sample in a study of CD8+CD57+ T cells in acquired aplastic anemia. Each CDR3 protein gets one entry after TCRdb re-called the reads with MiXCR. The sample shows fewer than 150,000 distinct CDR3 sequences, about half of them seen only once. The sample was sorted CD4+, CD8+, or CD8+CD57+ T cells (not recorded which) from PBMCs. The receptors derive from a human donor in good health, serving as a control. CDR3s include the opening cysteine and the closing phenylalanine or tryptophan. D genes are given only for firm matches. Expanded clones get a size class; other rows say once, few or many, or leave the size out.

V,D,size,J,CDR3,DNA
TRBV11-1,TRBD2,many,TRBJ2-1,CASSMTGTSGYNEQFF,TGTGCCAGCAGCATGACCGGGACTAGCGGCTACAATGAGCAGTTCTTC
TRBV7-9,-,many,TRBJ1-1,CASSRKEGNTEAFF,TGTGCCAGCAGCCGGAAAGAGGGAAACACTGAAGCTTTCTTT
TRBV20-1,-,-,TRBJ2-7,CSARDSSGSPLHFGNGTYEQYF,-
TRBV7-2,-,many,TRBJ2-6,CASSSRLSSGANVLTF,TGTGCCAGCAGCTCCCGACTAAGCTCTGGGGCCAACGTCCTGACTTTC
TRBV5-5,TRBD2,-,TRBJ2-7,CASSGTSGRLGGQYF,TGTGCCAGCAGCGGAACTAGCGGGAGGTTAGGCGGGCAGTACTTC
TRBV15,TRBD2,-,TRBJ2-3,CATSSESSSGGTDTQYF,TGTGCCACCAGCAGTGAATCCTCAAGCGGGGGCACAGATACGCAGTATTTT
TRBV5-6,TRBD2,-,TRBJ2-7,CASSSLGLAGGGSSYEQYF,TGTGCCAGCAGCTCACTGGGACTAGCGGGGGGGGGTAGCTCCTACGAGCAGTACTTC
TRBV29-1,-,-,TRBJ2-2,CSVGGPDTGELFF,TGCAGCGTTGGTGGACCTGACACCGGGGAGCTGTTTTTT
TRBV18,-,many,TRBJ1-6,CASSISGARDSPLHF,TGTGCCAGCTCCATTTCCGGGGCCCGGGATTCACCCCTCCACTTT
TRBV24-1,-,-,TRBJ2-3,CATSDTGSPADTQYF,TGTGCCACCAGTGATACAGGGTCTCCCGCAGATACGCAGTATTTT
TRBV7-9,TRBD1,-,TRBJ1-2,CASSPGQGAFGYTF,TGCGCCAGCAGCCCAGGACAGGGGGCTTTTGGCTACACCTTC
TRBV9,-,many,TRBJ2-7,CASSGGEDYEQYF,TGTGCCAGCAGCGGGGGAGAGGACTACGAGCAGTACTTC
TRBV6-2/TRBV6-3,-,many,TRBJ2-1,CASRRVAAMKQFF,TGTGCCAGCAGACGAGTTGCGGCAATGAAGCAGTTCTTC
TRBV19,TRBD2,-,TRBJ2-7,CASRWTSGGVVSYEQYF,TGTGCCAGTAGATGGACTAGCGGGGGGGTAGTGTCCTACGAGCAGTACTTC
TRBV7-6,TRBD1,-,TRBJ1-2,CASSLARPGQGGGYTF,TGTGCCAGCAGCTTAGCCAGACCGGGACAGGGAGGTGGCTACACCTTC
TRBV4-2,TRBD1,-,TRBJ1-3,CASGRDSSQSGNTIYF,TGTGCCAGCGGCCGGGACAGCTCCCAATCTGGAAACACCATATATTTT
TRBV12-3/TRBV12-4,TRBD1,once,TRBJ2-2,CAISAGQGNTGELFF,TGTGCCATCAGTGCGGGACAGGGAAACACCGGGGAGCTGTTTTTT
TRBV5-6,-,many,TRBJ2-7,CASSPWGIGGSYEQYF,TGTGCCAGCAGCCCCTGGGGAATCGGCGGATCCTACGAGCAGTACTTC
TRBV20-1,-,-,TRBJ2-7,CSARMGGYEQYF,TGCAGTGCTAGAATGGGGGGCTACGAGCAGTACTTC
TRBV3-1,TRBD2,many,TRBJ2-5,CAVSGLGGQETQYF,TGTGCCGTTTCGGGACTAGGGGGCCAAGAGACCCAGTACTTC
TRBV7-2,-,many,TRBJ2-1,CASSPSRGLDEQFF,TGTGCCAGCAGCCCTTCGCGGGGTTTGGATGAGCAGTTCTTC
TRBV15,TRBD1,-,TRBJ2-7,CATSREGTGGYEQYF,TGTGCCACCAGCAGAGAGGGAACAGGGGGCTACGAGCAGTACTTC
TRBV19,TRBD1,many,TRBJ1-1,CANDRGLNTEAFF,TGTGCCAACGACAGGGGACTTAACACTGAAGCTTTCTTT
TRBV20-1,-,-,TRBJ2-5,CSARTDKETQYF,TGCAGTGCCCGGACAGACAAAGAGACCCAGTACTTC
TRBV20-1,TRBD2,-,TRBJ2-7,CSAPRTSGEQYF,TGCAGTGCCCCCAGGACTAGCGGCGAGCAGTACTTC
TRBV29-1,-,-,TRBJ2-1,CSVEVFADNEQFF,TGCAGCGTTGAAGTTTTTGCCGACAATGAGCAGTTCTTC
TRBV11-1,-,few,TRBJ1-1,CASSFPGEGRHTEAFF,TGTGCCAGCAGCTTTCCCGGGGAGGGAAGGCACACTGAAGCTTTCTTT
TRBV10-3,TRBD1,-,TRBJ2-7,CAISLNPFGQGENEQYF,TGTGCCATCAGCCTTAATCCCTTCGGACAGGGAGAAAACGAGCAGTACTTC
TRBV5-1,-,many,TRBJ2-1,CASSLSYRDSYNEQFF,TGCGCCAGCAGCTTGTCCTATAGGGACTCCTACAATGAGCAGTTCTTC
TRBV15,-,many,TRBJ1-1,CATSRNYGGVEAFF,TGTGCCACCAGCAGAAACTACGGGGGTGTTGAAGCTTTCTTT
TRBV24-1,-,few,TRBJ2-5,CATSATSGGIQETQYF,TGTGCCACCAGTGCCACGAGCGGTGGGATCCAAGAGACCCAGTACTTC
TRBV7-2,-,-,TRBJ2-7,CASSATPERGTGHF,TGTGCCAGCAGCGCCACTCCCGAGCGGGGGACAGGGCACTTC
TRBV7-2,-,-,TRBJ2-1,CASSLAASVLNEQFF,TGTGCCAGCAGCTTAGCGGCTAGCGTTTTAAATGAGCAGTTCTTC
TRBV13,-,many,TRBJ2-4,CASSYQTAIQYF,TGTGCCAGCAGCTACCAGACGGCGATTCAGTACTTC
TRBV2,-,-,TRBJ1-2,CASSEYEGRKGYTF,TGTGCCAGCAGTGAATATGAGGGAAGGAAAGGCTACACCTTC
TRBV19,TRBD1,-,TRBJ1-5,CASVDSTGRNQPQHF,TGTGCCAGTGTCGATTCGACAGGGCGCAATCAGCCCCAGCATTTT
TRBV2,TRBD2,once,TRBJ2-1,CASLASGSNEQFF,TGTGCCAGCCTGGCTAGCGGGAGCAATGAGCAGTTCTTC
TRBV29-1,TRBD1,-,TRBJ2-7,CSVVGTGGSYEQYF,TGCAGCGTTGTGGGGACAGGGGGGTCCTACGAGCAGTACTTC
TRBV4-2,TRBD2,-,TRBJ2-5,CASSQGGTSGDQETQYF,TGTGCCAGCAGCCAAGGGGGGACTAGCGGGGACCAAGAGACCCAGTACTTC
TRBV20-1,TRBD2,many,TRBJ2-1,CSARDPSGGAFEQFF,TGCAGTGCTAGAGATCCCAGCGGGGGGGCGTTTGAGCAGTTCTTC
TRBV20-1,-,once,TRBJ1-2,CSAAGTEVAGYTF,TGCAGTGCTGCCGGCACGGAGGTTGCTGGCTACACCTTC
TRBV20-1,TRBD1,-,TRBJ2-5,CSASRQGVRETQYF,TGCAGTGCTAGCCGGCAGGGGGTAAGAGAGACCCAGTACTTC
TRBV6-1,-,many,TRBJ1-2,CASSESGDGYTF,TGTGCCAGCAGTGAGTCAGGGGATGGCTACACCTTC
TRBV9,TRBD1,-,TRBJ1-2,CASSVGTGSGYTF,TGTGCCAGCAGCGTAGGGACAGGCAGTGGCTACACCTTC
TRBV2,TRBD1,once,TRBJ2-7,CASRNRDSDSYEQYF,TGTGCCAGCAGGAACCGGGACAGTGACTCCTACGAGCAGTACTTC
TRBV10-2,TRBD2,-,TRBJ2-7,CASSEKGTSGRKYEQYF,TGCGCCAGCAGTGAGAAGGGGACTAGCGGGAGGAAGTACGAGCAGTACTTC
TRBV20-1,-,many,TRBJ2-1,CSGLPGVNEQFF,TGCAGTGGGTTGCCCGGTGTCAATGAGCAGTTCTTC
TRBV10-3,-,-,TRBJ2-2,CAISDGLAGELFF,TGTGCCATCAGTGATGGTTTAGCCGGGGAGCTGTTTTTT
TRBV4-2,TRBD1,many,TRBJ1-1,CASSQDGSGQGNTEAFF,TGTGCCAGCAGCCAAGATGGATCGGGACAGGGAAACACTGAAGCTTTCTTT
TRBV15,-,few,TRBJ2-7,CATSMRPYEQYF,TGTGCCACCAGCATGAGACCCTACGAGCAGTACTTC
TRBV4-1,-,many,TRBJ2-3,CASSLGITDTQYF,TGCGCCAGCAGCCTCGGGATCACAGATACGCAGTATTTT
TRBV5-5,-,-,TRBJ1-1,CASSFRGPNTEAFF,TGTGCCAGCAGTTTCAGGGGCCCGAACACTGAAGCTTTCTTT
TRBV20-1,-,-,TRBJ1-1,CSASGQGLTEAFF,TGCAGTGCTAGTGGGCAGGGGCTCACTGAAGCTTTCTTT
TRBV19,-,few,TRBJ1-4,CASMFRDRNEKLFF,TGTGCCAGTATGTTCAGGGACCGGAACGAAAAACTGTTTTTT